Presented here are 9 T cell receptor beta chains from one specimen sequenced in a study of blood T cell repertoires in COVID-19. Produced via immunoSEQ multiplex PCR; TCRdb's table is partial and in-frame only. The sample comprises about 91,000 clones, about 75% of which are singletons, and around a tenth rests with the top ten. Specimen: peripheral blood. These receptors were taken from an elderly woman with acute or convalescent COVID-19.

In DNA, the CDR3 is TGTGCCACCAGCAGAGATGGGAGAAGGGAAGGTGGCTACACCTTC. Its translation is CATSRDGRREGGYTF. The J gene is TRBJ1-2, the V gene TRBV15; D not resolved. Trimming shortened V by 0 bases and J by 7 bases, and 15 bases separated the two germline ends. Germline lookup yields CDR1 LNHNV and CDR2 YYDKDF (reference sequence). The CDR3 sequence is 15 residues long.

The chain links TRBV12-3 or TRBV12-4 to TRBJ1-2, with TRBD1 as a possible D gene (6 bases). V shed 1 base and J shed 5 bases, with 8 bases lying between them. This CDR3 contains 13 residues. The CDR3 bases are TGTGCCAGCAGTTTAGATACAGGGTATGGCTACACCTTC. Encoded protein: CASSLDTGYGYTF.

Only a few counts were recorded for this clone. This rearrangement joins TRBV3-1 (or the pseudogene TRBV3-2) to TRBJ1-2, with a tentative D call TRBD1 (6 bases). This CDR3 comprises 14 residues. Germline-derived CDR1 and CDR2 are LGHDT and YNNKEL (reference sequence). Between the trimmed V and J ends, which lost 4 bases and 5 bases, there was a span of 14 bases. The CDR3 loop reads CASSPHREGYGYTF. DNA of the CDR3: TGTGCCAGCAGCCCCCACAGGGAAGGGTATGGCTACACCTTC.

This chain links TRBV5-1 with TRBJ2-7, with D perhaps TRBD1 (7 bases). The ends were cut back, 3 bases at V and 4 bases at J, with 14 bases in the middle. The CDR3 extends over 14 amino acids. Germline V lookup: CDR1 SGHRS, CDR2 YFSETQ. The CDR3 region has the DNA TGCGCCAGCAGCTCGGGGGACAGCCGATACGAGCAGTACTTC. Its protein is CASSSGDSRYEQYF.

This clone is a singleton in its sample. This rearrangement joins TRBV6-4 to TRBJ1-6; possibly TRBD1 for D (5 bases). Looked up from germline, CDR1 is MRHNA and CDR2 is SNTAGT. This CDR3 is 16 amino acids long. Deletions cut 6 bases from V and 10 bases from J, with 22 bases between. The CDR3 spells CASSAPEQTTGSPLHF. CDR3 coding DNA: TGTGCCAGCAGCGCCCCCGAACAAACTACAGGCTCACCCCTCCACTTT.

In its sample, this clone was seen a few times. This chain uses TRBV6-5 with TRBJ1-1; D unclear. The CDR3 is made up of 14 amino acids. Trimming stripped 8 bases from V and 5 bases from J, with 18 bases between. Germline assignment: CDR1 MNHEY and CDR2 SVGAGI. The CDR3 DNA sequence: TGTGCCAGCGAGAGGACCGGGCGGGGAACTGAAGCTTTCTTT. This codes for CASERTGRGTEAFF.

The chain joins TRBV6-5 to TRBJ1-3; 9 nucleotides agree with TRBD1. The CDR3 runs 14 residues. The J segment lost 4 bases and the V segment lost 9 bases, leaving 7 bases of the junction unmatched. CDR1 is MNHEY and CDR2 is SVGAGI in the germline V gene. The chain's CDR3 is CASSGQGSGNTIYF. The CDR3 bases are TGTGCCAGTTCTGGACAGGGGTCCGGAAACACCATATATTTT.

The CDR3 is CASTQTGGREQFF. The CDR3 DNA follows: TGTGCCAGCACCCAGACAGGGGGGAGGGAGCAGTTCTTC. This chain connects TRBV12-3 or TRBV12-4 to TRBJ2-1, with 9 bases aligning to TRBD1. The CDR3 length is 13 residues. The V and J ends lost 7 bases and 10 bases, in that order; junction bases with no gene match: 8.

The chain combines TRBV18 with TRBJ2-1; 7 nucleotides agree with TRBD2. This CDR3 region has 14 residues. Germline loops: CDR1 KGHSH, CDR2 LQKENI. V lost 10 bases and J lost 5; bases outside the gene matches: 11. CDR3 DNA sequence: TGTGCCACCCCCTTGGGGGGGGTTAACAATGAGCAGTTCTTC. Translated, it gives CATPLGGVNNEQFF.